The 27 T cell receptor beta chains below all came from one sample that was sequenced in a study of a mutant IDH1 vaccine in newly diagnosed glioma. Time point indicated: baseline, week 1 (first vaccination visit). Treatment here: pre-vaccination baseline after standard-of-care therapy. Method: immunoSEQ multiplex PCR; TCRdb's copy keeps in-frame clones and lacks some. The sample includes about 51,000 clones, about 74% of them seen just once. The input for sequencing was PBMCs, taken from a glioma patient treated with radiotherapy, temozolomide or both. These receptors all stem from a woman in her 40s with glioma.

The genes are TRBV6-1 and TRBJ1-5; D not resolved. The CDR3 consists of 14 residues. The germline V gene encodes CDR1 MNHNS and CDR2 SASEGT. The ends were cut back, 8 bases at V and 2 bases at J, with 13 bases in the middle. The CDR3 here is CASHTRIGNQPQHF. CDR3 nucleotide sequence: TGTGCCAGCCACACAAGGATTGGCAATCAGCCCCAGCATTTT.

This clone was detected a few times. The chain uses TRBV19 and TRBJ1-2; unclear D gene. This CDR3 contains 13 residues. V shed 6 bases and J shed 8 bases, with 16 bases lying between them. CDR1 LNHDA and CDR2 SQIVND come from the germline V gene (reference sequence). CDR3 sequence (DNA): TGTGCCAGTAGCCAGCTGGGAGGAGACGGCTACACCTTC. Protein product: CASSQLGGDGYTF. The full variable domain, rest sourced from reference TRBV19 and TRBJ1-2, is DGGITQSPKYLFRKEGQNVTLSCEQNLNHDAMYWYRQDPGQGLRLIYYSQIVNDFQKGDIAEGYSVSREKKESFPLTVTSAQKNPTAFYLCASSQLGGDGYTFGSGTRLTVV.

In its sample, this clone was seen once. The chain recombines TRBV5-4 with TRBJ1-3; D gene uncertain. The germline V and J ends were trimmed by 5 bases and 2 bases, with 11 bases remaining between them. CDR1 is SGHNT and CDR2 is YYREEE in the germline V gene (reference sequence). This CDR3 is 14 amino acids long. For the CDR3, the DNA is TGTGCCAGCAGTGGAGGTGGTACTGGAAACACCATATATTTT. Its translation: CASSGGGTGNTIYF.

This clone was recorded once. The chain combines TRBV29-1 with TRBJ2-5, with D perhaps TRBD2 (5 bases). Germline V gene sequence: CDR1 SQVTM, CDR2 ANQGSEA. Trimming left V 1 base short and J 2 bases short, with 11 bases between. The CDR3 has 14 residues. The CDR3 bases are TGCAGCGTTGAAGCGGAGCGGCTGCAAGAGACCCAGTACTTC. Translation: CSVEAERLQETQYF.

The chain is built from TRBV5-1 and TRBJ2-7; no definite D call. This CDR3 is 14 amino acids long. V gave up 0 bases and J gave up 0 bases, with 7 bases separating them. Germline CDR1 is SGHRS and CDR2 is YFSETQ. In DNA form, the CDR3 reads TGCGCCAGCAGCTTGGCGACGCGCTCCTACGAGCAGTACTTC. It is translated as CASSLATRSYEQYF.

The V and J genes are TRBV2 and TRBJ1-1; tentative D call: TRBD1 (6 bases). The germline V gene has CDR1 SNHLY and CDR2 FYNNEI. Trimming stripped 5 bases from V and 0 bases from J, with 7 bases between. The CDR3 length is 13 residues. The CDR3 DNA reads as TGTGCCAGCAGTTGGACAGTGAACACTGAAGCTTTCTTT. It specifies CASSWTVNTEAFF.

This clone came up a few times. The gene calls are TRBV6-6 and TRBJ1-2; 7 positions agree with TRBD1. Looked up from germline, CDR1 is MNHNY and CDR2 is SVGAGI (reference sequence). The CDR3 runs to 13 residues. V lost 6 bases to trimming and J lost 3 bases; unmatched junction nucleotides: 4. CDR3 nucleotides: TGTGCCAGCAGCCTTACAGGGGACTATGGCTACACCTTC. Protein sequence: CASSLTGDYGYTF.

The sample holds one count of this clone. V is TRBV7-9 and J is TRBJ2-7, with 12 bases identical to TRBD1. This CDR3 has 15 amino acids. V lost 1 base, J lost 3 bases, and 1 base stayed unmatched. The V gene's germline CDR1 is SEHNR and CDR2 FQNEAQ (reference sequence). The CDR3 DNA reads TGTGCCAGCAGCTTAGGGGACAGGGGGCACTACGAGCAGTACTTC. The encoded protein is CASSLGDRGHYEQYF.

The chain has TRBV2 and TRBJ1-2; D ambiguous. The V and J ends lost 6 bases and 4 bases respectively, with 21 bases between them. This CDR3 has 16 residues. Germline V gene data show CDR1 as SNHLY and CDR2 as FYNNEI. In DNA, the CDR3 is TGTGCCAGCAGGGATCCACGAGGGCCCTCTAGCTATGGCTACACCTTC. Its translation: CASRDPRGPSSYGYTF.

This clone was observed a handful of times. The chain employs TRBV6-1 and TRBJ1-1; D remains unclear. CDR3 length equals 13 residues. Germline V CDR1 and CDR2: MNHNS, SASEGT. Trimming cost V 2 bases and J 1 base, with 5 bases left between them. This CDR3 is CASSETENTEAFF. The CDR3, as DNA: TGTGCCAGCAGTGAAACAGAGAACACTGAAGCTTTCTTT.

The V gene is TRBV6-1, the J gene TRBJ1-2; D remains ambiguous. Trimming pared 4 bases from V and 3 bases from J, leaving 15 bases between. The CDR3 is 15 residues long. From germline, CDR1 is MNHNS and CDR2 SASEGT. CDR3 sequence reads: CASSAWKGRDYGYTF. For the CDR3, the DNA is TGTGCCAGCAGTGCCTGGAAAGGGAGGGACTATGGCTACACCTTC.

V gene TRBV4-1 combines with J gene TRBJ1-2, with D unresolved. CDR1 is MGHRA, CDR2 YSYEKL, per germline. Trimming removed 1 base at V and 2 bases at J, with 11 bases between. This CDR3 comprises 15 residues. CDR3 DNA: TGCGCCAGCAGCCAAGTCTATGAGGGAAACTATGGCTACACCTTC. Its protein is CASSQVYEGNYGYTF.

V and J are TRBV2 and TRBJ2-7, with D maybe TRBD1 (5 bases). Germline V gene sequence: CDR1 SNHLY, CDR2 FYNNEI. Deletions cut 5 bases from V and 6 bases from J, with 17 bases between. CDR3 size: 14 residues. In nucleotides, the CDR3 is TGTGCCAGCAGTAAGGGGAAGACACATACCGAGCAGTACTTC. Translation: CASSKGKTHTEQYF. The full variable domain, rest sourced from reference TRBV2 and TRBJ2-7, is EPEVTQTPSHQVTQMGQEVILRCVPISNHLYFYWYRQILGQKVEFLVSFYNNEISEKSEIFDDQFSVERPDGSNFTLKIRSTKLEDSAMYFCASSKGKTHTEQYFGPGTRLTVT.

J is TRBJ2-3 and V is TRBV2; 9 positions match TRBD2. CDR3 size: 15 residues. CDR1 is SNHLY, CDR2 FYNNEI, per germline. Losses at the gene ends were 7 bases for V and 2 bases for J; bases not matched to a gene: 7. The CDR3 coding sequence is TGTGCCAGCACACAAAGACTAGCGGTCACAGATACGCAGTATTTT. Amino acids: CASTQRLAVTDTQYF.

The chain couples TRBV6-6 to TRBJ1-6; TRBD1 is a possible D gene (6 bases). The germline V gene has CDR1 MNHNY and CDR2 SVGAGI (reference sequence). This CDR3 contains 14 residues. V was clipped by 6 bases and J by 11 bases, with 17 bases between them. The CDR3 DNA sequence: TGTGCCAGCAGAACGGGGGGCCAGCCCCCACCCCTCCACTTT. Protein product: CASRTGGQPPPLHF.

The chain employs TRBV9 and TRBJ2-7, with D maybe TRBD2 (6 bases). The CDR3 consists of 13 residues. The germline V gene encodes CDR1 SGDLS and CDR2 YYNGEE. V gave up 1 base and J gave up 7 bases, with 12 bases separating them. The DNA for the CDR3 is TGTGCCAGCAGCGTAACTGGGGCGGGGGAGCAGTACTTC. It yields the protein CASSVTGAGEQYF.

This sequence joins TRBV30 and TRBJ2-4, with D hard to call. The CDR3 consists of 16 residues. CDR1 and CDR2 (germline): GTSNPN, SVGIG (reference sequence). The ends were cut back, 0 bases at V and 0 bases at J, with 12 bases in the middle. DNA for the CDR3: TGTGCCTGGAGTGTAGTAGGCAATTTAGCCAAAAACATTCAGTACTTC. Encoded protein: CAWSVVGNLAKNIQYF.

The chain couples TRBV9 to TRBJ1-1; D gene uncertain. The V end lost 0 bases, the J end lost 1 base, and 13 bases lay between the germline ends. CDR1 and CDR2 (germline): SGDLS, YYNGEE. The CDR3 is made up of 16 amino acids. The CDR3 protein is CASSVDLPGPNTEAFF. The CDR3, as DNA: TGTGCCAGCAGCGTAGATCTTCCCGGGCCGAACACTGAAGCTTTCTTT.

The chain is built from TRBV12-5 and TRBJ1-5; D gene uncertain. Germline V lookup: CDR1 LGHNT, CDR2 FRNRAP. The CDR3 is 15 amino acids. V shed 6 bases and J shed 0 bases, with 12 bases lying between them. The CDR3 DNA reads as TGTGCTAGTGGCCCTCTGAGTCATAGCAATCAGCCCCAGCATTTT. This translates into CASGPLSHSNQPQHF.

The chain uses TRBV7-2 and TRBJ2-3; D not certain. CDR3 length: 16 residues. V was shortened by 0 bases and J by 6 bases, with 16 bases between the two germline ends. Germline assignment: CDR1 SGHTA and CDR2 FQGNSA. The CDR3 region is CASSLAIQTVGDTQYF. The CDR3 DNA sequence: TGTGCCAGCAGCTTAGCGATCCAGACTGTCGGGGATACGCAGTATTTT.

The chain is built from TRBV4-1 and TRBJ1-4; tentatively, D is TRBD1 (6 bases). Germline CDR1 MGHRA, CDR2 YSYEKL. The CDR3 runs to 15 residues. Trimming removed 4 bases from V and 2 bases from J, with 11 bases in between. Here the CDR3 reads CASSPGDGTNEKLFF. The CDR3 DNA is TGCGCCAGCAGCCCAGGGGACGGCACTAATGAAAAACTGTTTTTT.

A single count supports this clone. This chain connects TRBV5-1 to TRBJ1-5; D unresolved. The CDR3 length is 15 residues. V lost 3 bases to trimming and J lost 1 base, with 11 bases between them. CDR1 is SGHRS and CDR2 is YFSETQ in the germline V gene. The DNA of the CDR3 is TGCGCCAGCAGCTCCACGGGGAGGAGCAATCAGCCCCAGCATTTT. Encoded protein: CASSSTGRSNQPQHF.

The chain couples TRBV5-1 to TRBJ1-1; D uncertain. This CDR3 is 15 amino acids long. V was trimmed by 4 bases and J by 0 bases, leaving 13 bases between them. Germline V CDR1 and CDR2: SGHRS, YFSETQ. The CDR3 sequence: CASSLKLAMNTEAFF. The CDR3 bases are TGCGCCAGCAGCCTCAAATTGGCTATGAACACTGAAGCTTTCTTT.

This chain connects TRBV6-5 to TRBJ2-5; a possible D gene is TRBD2 (5 bases). The CDR3 is 16 residues long. The germline V gene encodes CDR1 MNHEY and CDR2 SVGAGI. Trimming removed 2 bases at V and 5 bases at J, with 18 bases between. CDR3 bases: TGTGCCAGCAGTTACAGTGGAGGACCTCTCAGGGAGACCCAGTACTTC. It encodes CASSYSGGPLRETQYF.

This clone was seen only once. The J gene is TRBJ1-2, the V gene TRBV2; D remains ambiguous. The V end lost 2 bases, the J end lost 2 bases, and 12 bases lay between the germline ends. The CDR3 is 15 amino acids. Per germline, CDR1 SNHLY and CDR2 FYNNEI. The CDR3 spells CASSEIGRSNYGYTF. In DNA, the CDR3 is TGTGCCAGCAGTGAAATAGGACGGTCAAACTATGGCTACACCTTC.

V gene TRBV4-2 combines with J gene TRBJ2-7, with 7 bases fitting TRBD1. Germline V lookup: CDR1 LGHNA, CDR2 YNFKEQ. J was trimmed by 1 base and V by 4 bases; bases with no gene match: 4. The CDR3 consists of 14 residues. This CDR3 is CASSRGRGSYEQYF. DNA of the CDR3: TGTGCCAGCAGCCGGGGCAGGGGGTCCTACGAGCAGTACTTC.

The chain joins TRBV6-5 to TRBJ1-2, with unresolved D. The CDR3 sequence is 12 residues long. Per germline, CDR1 MNHEY and CDR2 SVGAGI. V lost 8 bases and J 7 bases, leaving 14 bases between the germline ends. This chain's CDR3 is CASHQRHGGYTF. Here the CDR3 DNA reads TGTGCCAGCCATCAGAGACACGGTGGCTACACCTTC.